The present T cell receptor (beta chain) was sequenced within a study of T cell changes during pregnancy in multiple sclerosis. Clones were read by immunoSEQ multiplex PCR, and TCRdb kept only the in-frame ones, dropping some. The sample yields tens of thousands of clones, about 90% seen once. The origin of this receptor is a female donor in good health, enrolled as a control in a pregnancy study. The input for sequencing was peripheral blood, taken in the first trimester of pregnancy.

The CDR3 is CASSLEQAYMNTEAFF. The DNA for the CDR3 is TGTGCCAGCAGCTTAGAACAGGCCTACATGAACACTGAAGCTTTCTTT. The chain couples TRBV7-8 to TRBJ1-1; tentatively, D is TRBD1 (5 bases). The CDR3 extends over 16 amino acids. CDR1 SGHVS and CDR2 FQNEAQ come from the germline V gene. V lost 1 base and J 0 bases, leaving 12 bases between the germline ends.